This TCR beta chain was recorded in a study of T-cell reconstitution after alpha-beta-depleted transplantation in children. Unique molecular identifiers were used to barcode this TCRbeta library. TCRdb redid the calling of the PCR reads with MiXCR, one entry per CDR3 protein. The sample has 440,000 or so distinct CDR3 sequences; 43% are singletons. The CDR3 spans 16 residues. With V trimmed by 4 bases and J by 3 bases, 5 bases remained unmatched. From germline, CDR1 is MGHRA and CDR2 YSYEKL. The chain links TRBV4-1 to TRBJ1-6, with TRBD1 identical over 8 bases. This sequence was found in a girl aged 2-10 years with aplastic anemia, due to receive a stem cell transplant. The sequences come from PBMCs, collected before TCRalphabeta/CD19-depleted stem cell transplant. This CDR3 is CASSRGQGDYNSPLHF. The CDR3 DNA follows: TGCGCCAGCAGCCGAGGACAGGGAGACTATAATTCACCCCTCCACTTT.